This T cell receptor (beta chain) was recovered during a study of early T cells in non-severe SARS-CoV-2 infection. One entry per CDR3 protein, called by TCRdb with MiXCR from the 5' RACE reads. The table has roughly 61,000 distinct CDR3 sequences, over 10% seen once. This clonotype was seen only a few times. CDR1 is SNHLY and CDR2 is FYNNEI in the germline V gene. J was trimmed by 0 bases and V by 10 bases; bases with no gene match: 8. This CDR3 has 14 residues. This chain uses TRBV2 with TRBJ2-7; 8 bases fit TRBD1. This TCR came from an adult who was a healthcare worker with PCR-confirmed SARS-CoV-2 infection or an uninfected control (not recorded which). Sequencing was performed on whole blood, taken at baseline. CDR3 sequence: CAMSQGAFSYEQYF. The CDR3 DNA follows: TGTGCCATGTCGCAGGGGGCATTCTCCTACGAGCAGTACTTC. Based on the CDR3 plus reference TRBV2 and TRBJ2-7, the full variable domain is EPEVTQTPSHQVTQMGQEVILRCVPISNHLYFYWYRQILGQKVEFLVSFYNNEISEKSEIFDDQFSVERPDGSNFTLKIRSTKLEDSAMYFCAMSQGAFSYEQYFGPGTRLTVT.